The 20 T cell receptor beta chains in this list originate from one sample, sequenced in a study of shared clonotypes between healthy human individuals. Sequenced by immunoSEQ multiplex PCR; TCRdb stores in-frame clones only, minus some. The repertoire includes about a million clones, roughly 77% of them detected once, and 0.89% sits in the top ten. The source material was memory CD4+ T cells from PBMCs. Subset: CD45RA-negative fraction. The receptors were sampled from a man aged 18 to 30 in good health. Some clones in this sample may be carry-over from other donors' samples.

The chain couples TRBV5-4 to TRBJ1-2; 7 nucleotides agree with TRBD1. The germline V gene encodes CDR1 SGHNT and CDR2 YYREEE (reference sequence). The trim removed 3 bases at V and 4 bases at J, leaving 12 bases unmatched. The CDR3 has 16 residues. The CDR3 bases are TGTGCCAGCAGCTGGGGACAGAGAGTGGAGATCTATGGCTACACCTTC. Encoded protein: CASSWGQRVEIYGYTF.

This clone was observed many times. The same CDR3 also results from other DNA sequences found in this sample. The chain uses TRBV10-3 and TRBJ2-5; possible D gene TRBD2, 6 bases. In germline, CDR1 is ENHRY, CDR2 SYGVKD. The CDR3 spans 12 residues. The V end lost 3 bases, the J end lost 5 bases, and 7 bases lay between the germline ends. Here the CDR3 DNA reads TGTGCCATCAGTGACCGGGAGGAGACCCAGTACTTC. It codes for CAISDREETQYF.

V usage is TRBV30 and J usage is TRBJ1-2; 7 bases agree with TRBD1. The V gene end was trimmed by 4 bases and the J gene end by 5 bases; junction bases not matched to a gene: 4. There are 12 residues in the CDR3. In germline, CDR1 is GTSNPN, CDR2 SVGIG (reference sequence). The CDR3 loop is CAWKGASYGYTF. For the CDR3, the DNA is TGTGCCTGGAAGGGGGCCTCTTATGGCTACACCTTC. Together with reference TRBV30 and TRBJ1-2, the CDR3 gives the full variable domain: SQTIHQWPATLVQPVGSPLSLECTVEGTSNPNLYWYRQAAGRGLQLLFYSVGIGQISSEVPQNLSASRPQDRQFILSSKKLLLSDSGFYLCAWKGASYGYTFGSGTRLTVV.

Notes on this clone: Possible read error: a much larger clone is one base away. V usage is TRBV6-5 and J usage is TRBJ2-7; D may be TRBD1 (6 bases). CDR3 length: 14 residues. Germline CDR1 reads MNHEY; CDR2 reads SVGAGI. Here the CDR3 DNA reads TGTGTCAGCAGACTCGGGACAATGTCCTACGAGCAGTACTTC. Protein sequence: CVSRLGTMSYEQYF.

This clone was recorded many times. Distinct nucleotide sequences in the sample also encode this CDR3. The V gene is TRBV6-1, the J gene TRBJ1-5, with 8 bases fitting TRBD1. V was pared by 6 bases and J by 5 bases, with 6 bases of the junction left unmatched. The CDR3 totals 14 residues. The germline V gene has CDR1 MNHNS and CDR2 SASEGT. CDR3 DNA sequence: TGTGCCAGCAGGCCAGGGGGCGCGGATCAGCCCCAGCATTTT. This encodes CASRPGGADQPQHF.

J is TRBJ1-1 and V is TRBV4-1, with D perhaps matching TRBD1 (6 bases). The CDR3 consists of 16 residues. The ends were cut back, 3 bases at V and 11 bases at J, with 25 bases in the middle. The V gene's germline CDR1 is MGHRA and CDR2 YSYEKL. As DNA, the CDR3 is TGCGCCAGCAGCCAGAGGACGAACAGGGATAGGGTAGCGGCTTTCTTT. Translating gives CASSQRTNRDRVAAFF.

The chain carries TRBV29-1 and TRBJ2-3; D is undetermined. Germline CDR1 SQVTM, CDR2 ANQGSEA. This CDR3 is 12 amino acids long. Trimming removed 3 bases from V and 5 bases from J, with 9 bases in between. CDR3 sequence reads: CSVELTGDTQYF. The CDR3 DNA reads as TGCAGCGTTGAGCTGACCGGAGATACGCAGTATTTT.

This CDR3 is CASSHPDPQASGGQPQHF. The CDR3 DNA is TGCGCCAGCAGTCACCCCGACCCTCAGGCAAGCGGCGGTCAGCCCCAGCATTTT. The gene calls are TRBV23-1 and TRBJ1-5; no firm D call. TRBV23-1 falls under the ORF class, with uncertain function. V lost 3 bases to trimming and J lost 6 bases, with 24 bases between them. The CDR3 totals 18 residues.

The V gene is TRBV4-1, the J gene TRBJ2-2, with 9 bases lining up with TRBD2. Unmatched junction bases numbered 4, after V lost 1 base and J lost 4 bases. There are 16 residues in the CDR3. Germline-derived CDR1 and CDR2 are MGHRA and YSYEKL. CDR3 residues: CASSQVAGAGTGELFF. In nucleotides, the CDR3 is TGCGCCAGCAGCCAAGTAGCGGGAGCGGGCACCGGGGAGCTGTTTTTT.

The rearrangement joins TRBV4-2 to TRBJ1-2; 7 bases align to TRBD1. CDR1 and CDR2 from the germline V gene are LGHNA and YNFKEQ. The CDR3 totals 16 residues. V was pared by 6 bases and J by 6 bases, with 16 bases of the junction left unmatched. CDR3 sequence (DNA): TGTGCCAGCAGTTTGGGGGCCCACAGGGGTGTCGATGGCTACACCTTC. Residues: CASSLGAHRGVDGYTF.

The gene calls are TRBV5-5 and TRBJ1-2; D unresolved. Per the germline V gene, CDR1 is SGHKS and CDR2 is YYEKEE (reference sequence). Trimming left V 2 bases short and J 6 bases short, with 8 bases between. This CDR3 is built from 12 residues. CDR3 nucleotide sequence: TGTGCCAGCAGCTTTTATGAGGATGGCTACACCTTC. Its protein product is CASSFYEDGYTF. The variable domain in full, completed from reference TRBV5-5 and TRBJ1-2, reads DAGVTQSPTHLIKTRGQQVTLRCSPISGHKSVSWYQQVLGQGPQFIFQYYEKEERGRGNFPDRFSARQFPNYSSELNVNALLLGDSALYLCASSFYEDGYTFGSGTRLTVV.

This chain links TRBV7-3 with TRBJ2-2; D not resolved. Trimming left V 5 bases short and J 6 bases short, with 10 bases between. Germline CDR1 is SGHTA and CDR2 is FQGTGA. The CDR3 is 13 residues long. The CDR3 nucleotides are TGTGCCAGCAGCCATAAGGGCCCCGGGGAGCTGTTTTTT. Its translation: CASSHKGPGELFF.

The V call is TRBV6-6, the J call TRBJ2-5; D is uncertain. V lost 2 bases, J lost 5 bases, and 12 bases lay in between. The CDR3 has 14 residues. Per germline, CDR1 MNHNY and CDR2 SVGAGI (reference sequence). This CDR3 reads CASSYGVVTETQYF. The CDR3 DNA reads TGTGCCAGCAGTTACGGGGTAGTAACGGAGACCCAGTACTTC.

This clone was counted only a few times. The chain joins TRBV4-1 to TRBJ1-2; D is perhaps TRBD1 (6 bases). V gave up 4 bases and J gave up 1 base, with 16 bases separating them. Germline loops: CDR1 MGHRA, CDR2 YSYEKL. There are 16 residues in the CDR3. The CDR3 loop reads CASSRTGMGFNYGYTF. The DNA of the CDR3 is TGCGCCAGCAGCCGAACAGGGATGGGGTTTAACTATGGCTACACCTTC.

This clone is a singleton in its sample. Here the CDR3 reads CASSPGGGRTYEQFF. CDR3 nucleotides: TGTGCCAGCAGTCCCGGTGGCGGGAGGACCTATGAGCAGTTCTTC. This rearrangement joins TRBV7-9 to TRBJ2-1; 8 bases match TRBD2. J was trimmed by 8 bases and V by 6 bases; bases with no gene match: 12. Germline CDR1 SEHNR, CDR2 FQNEAQ (reference sequence). The CDR3 totals 15 residues.

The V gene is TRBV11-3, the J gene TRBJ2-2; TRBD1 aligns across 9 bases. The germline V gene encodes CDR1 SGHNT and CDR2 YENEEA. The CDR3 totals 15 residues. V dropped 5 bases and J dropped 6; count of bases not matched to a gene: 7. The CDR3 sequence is CASSPGQGFAGELFF. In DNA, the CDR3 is TGTGCCAGCAGCCCCGGACAGGGGTTCGCCGGGGAGCTGTTTTTT.

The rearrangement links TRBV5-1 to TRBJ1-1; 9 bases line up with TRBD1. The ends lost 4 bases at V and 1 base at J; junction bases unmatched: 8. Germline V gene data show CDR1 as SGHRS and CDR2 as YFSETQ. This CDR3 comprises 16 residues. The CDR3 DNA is TGCGCCAGCAGCCAAGGGACAGGGCCGAGGAACACTGAAGCTTTCTTT. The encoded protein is CASSQGTGPRNTEAFF. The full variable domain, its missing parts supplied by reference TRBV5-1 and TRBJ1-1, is KAGVTQTPRYLIKTRGQQVTLSCSPISGHRSVSWYQQTPGQGLQFLFEYFSETQRNKGNFPGRFSGRQFSNSRSEMNVSTLELGDSALYLCASSQGTGPRNTEAFFGQGTRLTVV.

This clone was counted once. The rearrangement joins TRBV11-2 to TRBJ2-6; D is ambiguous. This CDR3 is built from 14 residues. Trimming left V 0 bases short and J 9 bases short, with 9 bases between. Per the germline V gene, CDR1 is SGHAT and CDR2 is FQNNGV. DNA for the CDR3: TGTGCCAGCAGCTTAGATTTATCTCTCAACGTCCTGACTTTC. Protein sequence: CASSLDLSLNVLTF.

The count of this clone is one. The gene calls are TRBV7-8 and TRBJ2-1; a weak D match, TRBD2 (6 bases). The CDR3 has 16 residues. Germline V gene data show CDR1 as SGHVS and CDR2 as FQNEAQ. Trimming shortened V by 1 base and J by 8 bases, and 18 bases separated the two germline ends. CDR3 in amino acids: CASSLDRSGAWDEQFF. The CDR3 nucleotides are TGTGCCAGCAGCTTAGATCGTTCGGGAGCGTGGGATGAGCAGTTCTTC.

The CDR3 DNA sequence: TGCGCCAGCAGCTTGACTAGTAGCTGGGCCCAAGAGACCCAGTACTTC. It codes for CASSLTSSWAQETQYF. The chain is built from TRBV5-1 and TRBJ2-5, with a weak D call TRBD2 (5 bases). The CDR3 is 16 residues long. CDR1 is SGHRS and CDR2 is YFSETQ in the germline V gene. The germline V and J ends were trimmed by 1 base and 1 base, with 14 bases remaining between them.